The following is a T cell receptor beta chain sequence with its context. These data come from a study of blood T cells in healthy people across ages. Trimming took 0 bases from V and 0 from J, leaving 12 bases between them. In germline, CDR1 is SGHRS, CDR2 YFSETQ. The CDR3 covers 17 residues. Through a sample-barcoded 5' primer and a J-beta primer mix, a second PCR was run for about 7 to 12 cycles. TCRdb re-called the 5' RACE reads with MiXCR, one entry per CDR3 protein. The sample has around 800,000 distinct CDR3 sequences, around 24% seen once; the top ten hold 2.5% to 3.5%. These data were also reused for a study on T cells of mothers and their children. This second report adds: Researchers found no T cell clones that were persistent and microchimeric.

This TCR was recovered from a boy younger than 18 in good health. Sequencing was performed on blood. This chain connects TRBV5-1 to TRBJ1-4, with D perhaps matching TRBD1 (5 bases). CDR3 coding DNA: TGCGCCAGCAGCTTGGGAACGGGACCCACAACTAATGAAAAACTGTTTTTT. Protein sequence: CASSLGTGPTTNEKLFF.